These T cell receptor beta chains were read from a single sample in a study of Tregs in tolerant kidney transplant recipients. Antigen specificity for these receptors is unknown. Data came from immunoSEQ multiplex PCR; TCRdb stores just in-frame clones and leaves some out. The sample contains 15,000 to 20,000 clones, about three fifths of which appear only once. Sequenced sample: Tregs from blood cultured with allogeneic cells. These receptors originate from a human donor in good health. Both conserved end residues are part of each CDR3. Fields, in order: clone size, J gene, V gene, D gene, CDR3 DNA, CDR3 protein. A D gene is named only where the DNA matches it firmly. Size is stated for part of the rows, as once, few or many counts, or as a class when the clone is expanded.

once,TRBJ1-2,TRBV19,NA,TGTGCCAGTAGTCCCTATTTGGGGGCCTATGGCTACACCTTC,CASSPYLGAYGYTF
few,TRBJ2-3,TRBV7-9,TRBD2,TGTGCCAGCAGCGCTGGGACTAGCGGGCGGGCGAAGTATTTT,CASSAGTSGRAKYF
few,TRBJ1-1,TRBV5-1,NA,TGCGCCAGCAGCTTGGGGACAACCGAAGAGGCTTTCTTT,CASSLGTTEEAFF
few,TRBJ2-1,TRBV7-3,NA,TGTGCCAGCAGCCTCTCTGGGAATGAGCAGTTCTTC,CASSLSGNEQFF
medium-sized,TRBJ2-2,TRBV19,TRBD2,TGTGCCAGTAGTAGGCTAGCGGGAGCCGGGGAGCTGTTTTTT,CASSRLAGAGELFF
medium-sized,TRBJ2-6,TRBV10-2,NA,TGCGCCAGCAGTGCTGGGGCCAACGTCCTGACTTTC,CASSAGANVLTF
once,TRBJ1-1,TRBV7-2,TRBD1,TGTGCCAGCAGCCAATACAGGGGGAACACTGAAGCTTTCTTT,CASSQYRGNTEAFF
NA,TRBJ2-7,TRBV29-1,NA,TGCAGCGCCCTGGGAATTTGGTACGAGCAGTACTTC,CSALGIWYEQYF
NA,TRBJ2-1,TRBV7-9,NA,TGTGCCAGCAGCCCCCCAGGGAGAGAGCAGTTCTTC,CASSPPGREQFF
NA,TRBJ1-6,TRBV10-3,TRBD1,TGTGCCATCAGTGAAGGGACAGGGGGGTATCTCTCTAATTCACCCCTCCACTTT,CAISEGTGGYLSNSPLHF
NA,TRBJ1-6,TRBV9,NA,TGTGCCAGCAGCGTAGCCTCGGAGGGGCGGTATTCACCCCTCCACTTT,CASSVASEGRYSPLHF
NA,TRBJ1-1,TRBV2,TRBD1,TGTGCCAGCAGAGTAACAGGGGGGATTACTGAAGCTTTCTTT,CASRVTGGITEAFF
NA,TRBJ2-6,TRBV5-1,NA,TGCGCCAGCAGCTCTCCGGGACTGCCCTCTGGGGCCAACGTCCTGACTTTC,CASSSPGLPSGANVLTF
few,TRBJ2-7,TRBV10-2,TRBD1,TGCGCCGTTCAACTACCAGGGACAGTGCTCTACGAGCAGTACTTC,CAVQLPGTVLYEQYF
NA,TRBJ1-3,TRBV7-9,NA,TGTGCCAGCAGCTTAGAACCTGGCGGGGGAGCCGGAAACACCATATATTTT,CASSLEPGGGAGNTIYF
few,TRBJ2-5,TRBV7-8,TRBD2,TGTGCCAGCAGCTTAGTTTTTTTGGCGGGGGGCCAAGAGACCCAGTACTTC,CASSLVFLAGGQETQYF